These 25 T cell receptor beta chains share one sample of origin, sequenced in a study of identical twins' blood T cells. MiXCR, run by TCRdb on the 5' RACE reads, gives a single entry per CDR3 protein. The repertoire holds a few hundred thousand distinct CDR3 sequences, with over 25% as singletons. Sequenced: PBMCs. Receptors were obtained from a woman aged 18-49 years in good health.

This clonotype came up a few times. The chain couples TRBV5-6 to TRBJ1-2; D gene ambiguous. Trimming pared 1 base from V and 8 bases from J, leaving 9 bases between. Germline assignment: CDR1 SGHDT and CDR2 YYEEEE. This CDR3 region has 12 residues. The CDR3 region has the DNA TGTGCCAGCAGCTTGCGGTTAGGGGGCTACACCTTC. As protein: CASSLRLGGYTF.

This clonotype has a count of ten or more. The chain is built from TRBV5-4 and TRBJ2-3; D unresolved. CDR1 and CDR2 (germline): SGHNT, YYREEE (reference sequence). The CDR3 loop spans 13 amino acids. V was cut by 4 bases and J by 3 bases, with 9 bases left in between. CDR3 protein: CASSPFRTDTQYF. The CDR3 nucleotides read TGTGCCAGCAGCCCATTTCGTACAGATACGCAGTATTTT.

This clonotype was seen a few times. The rearrangement links TRBV10-1 to TRBJ2-7; possibly TRBD1 for D (5 bases). V shed 4 bases and J shed 1 base, with 8 bases lying between them. The CDR3 covers 13 residues. Per the germline V gene, CDR1 is WNHNN and CDR2 is SYGVQD (reference sequence). The CDR3 DNA reads as TGCGCCAGCAGTGCCGGACATTCCTACGAGCAGTACTTC. As protein: CASSAGHSYEQYF.

The J gene is TRBJ2-7, the V gene TRBV20-1; 12 bases align to TRBD2. Per germline, CDR1 DFQATT and CDR2 SNEGSKA (reference sequence). Unmatched junction bases numbered 8, after V lost 5 bases and J lost 9 bases. This CDR3 spans 13 amino acids. The CDR3 reads CSAWTSGVRVQYF. CDR3 nucleotides: TGCAGTGCTTGGACTAGCGGGGTTAGGGTGCAGTACTTC.

V usage is TRBV9 and J usage is TRBJ1-4, with D unclear. The CDR3 totals 13 residues. Germline CDR1 is SGDLS and CDR2 is YYNGEE. V lost 4 bases to trimming and J lost 4 bases, with 8 bases between them. As DNA, the CDR3 is TGTGCCAGCAGCTTTTCCATTAATGAAAAACTGTTTTTT. Protein sequence: CASSFSINEKLFF.

A remark on this clonotype: One junction end does not reproduce the germline sequence, and a read error may be involved. The chain carries TRBV6-5 and TRBJ1-1; unclear D gene. The CDR3 runs to 13 residues. The germline V gene has CDR1 MNHEY and CDR2 SVGAGI. The CDR3 DNA is TGTGCCAACAGTTATGGGAAGAACACTGAAGCTTTCTTT. Protein product: CANSYGKNTEAFF.

Only a few counts were recorded for this clonotype. This chain links TRBV6-6 with TRBJ2-3; possibly TRBD2 for D (6 bases). CDR3 length: 13 amino acids. Trimming removed 5 bases from V and 9 bases from J, with 15 bases in between. The germline V gene encodes CDR1 MNHNY and CDR2 SVGAGI (reference sequence). CDR3 amino acids: CASSPLLAGTQYF. The DNA of the CDR3 is TGTGCCAGCAGTCCCTTACTAGCAGGGACGCAGTATTTT.

The V gene is TRBV7-8, the J gene TRBJ2-2; D perhaps matches TRBD1 (5 bases). CDR1 is SGHVS and CDR2 is FQNEAQ in the germline V gene. The CDR3 has 15 residues. The V gene lost 10 bases and the J gene lost 4 bases, with 19 bases spanning the gap. The CDR3 bases are TGTGCCACGAGATCTACAGGAGTGATCACCGGGGAGCTGTTTTTT. Translated, it gives CATRSTGVITGELFF.

Concerning this clonotype itself: A much larger clone differs from this one at a single base, so this may be a read error. The J gene is TRBJ2-2, the V gene TRBV29-1, with 8 bases matching TRBD1. The V and J ends lost 7 bases and 4 bases, in that order; junction bases with no gene match: 2. Germline CDR1 is SQVTM and CDR2 is ANQGSEA. The length of the CDR3 is 12 residues. CDR3 sequence reads: CSGQGSTGELFF. In nucleotides, the CDR3 is TGCAGCGGACAGGGGAGCACCGGGGAGCTGTTTTTT.

This clonotype has just one count. The gene calls are TRBV6-5 and TRBJ1-2; D is perhaps TRBD1 (6 bases). CDR1 is MNHEY and CDR2 is SVGAGI in the germline V gene. The CDR3 has 14 amino acids. V lost 4 bases and J lost 8, with 17 bases in between. CDR3 sequence reads: CASSFRGLGNGYTF. The CDR3 bases are TGTGCCAGCAGTTTCAGGGGACTTGGTAACGGCTACACCTTC.

This clonotype has at least ten counts. The chain has TRBV3-1 and TRBJ2-4; TRBD2 agrees at 12 bases. The CDR3 runs 14 residues. V was pared by 4 bases and J by 10 bases, with 5 bases of the junction left unmatched. Germline assignment: CDR1 LGHDT and CDR2 YNNKEL (reference sequence). CDR3 sequence (DNA): TGTGCCAGCAGCCCCATTGGGACTAGCGGGATTCAGTACTTC. Translating gives CASSPIGTSGIQYF.

This clonotype was seen a handful of times. This sequence joins TRBV9 and TRBJ1-1, with D hard to call. This CDR3 spans 16 amino acids. CDR1 is SGDLS and CDR2 is YYNGEE in the germline V gene. V was cut by 0 bases and J by 0 bases, with 12 bases left in between. This chain's CDR3 is CASSVGIVAMNTEAFF. In DNA form, the CDR3 reads TGTGCCAGCAGCGTAGGGATAGTAGCGATGAACACTGAAGCTTTCTTT.

This clonotype showed up many times. CDR3 sequence reads: CAWSPGRFTGELFF. In nucleotides, the CDR3 is TGTGCCTGGAGTCCCGGCAGATTCACCGGGGAGCTGTTTTTT. The V gene is TRBV30, the J gene TRBJ2-2; D is uncertain. V was trimmed by 2 bases and J by 4 bases, leaving 11 bases between them. CDR3 length: 14 amino acids. Germline V CDR1 and CDR2: GTSNPN, SVGIG (reference sequence).

The CDR3 DNA reads TGCAGTGCTAACCAGAATACCGGGACAGGGTTTGTCCAGCCCCAGCATTTT. Translating gives CSANQNTGTGFVQPQHF. V is TRBV20-1 and J is TRBJ1-5, with 9 bases fitting TRBD1. CDR3 length equals 17 residues. The germline CDR1 and CDR2 sequences are DFQATT and SNEGSKA (reference sequence). V was pared by 4 bases and J by 7 bases, with 17 bases of the junction left unmatched.

V usage is TRBV28 and J usage is TRBJ1-5; D gene uncertain. Germline values: CDR1 MDHEN, CDR2 SYDVKM. V was trimmed by 8 bases and J by 1 base, leaving 3 bases between them. The CDR3 runs 11 residues. CDR3 loop: CASRSNQPQHF. CDR3 in DNA: TGTGCCAGCCGCAGCAATCAGCCCCAGCATTTT.

This clonotype has ten or more counts. The rearrangement links TRBV19 to TRBJ2-5, with D unresolved. V gave up 3 bases and J gave up 1 base, with 0 bases separating them. Germline V CDR1 and CDR2: LNHDA, SQIVND (reference sequence). This CDR3 comprises 11 residues. CDR3 DNA: TGTGCCAGTAGTATCCAAGAGACCCAGTACTTC. Its translation: CASSIQETQYF.

This clonotype turned up a few times. The rearrangement joins TRBV5-1 to TRBJ2-7, with D possibly being TRBD1 (5 bases). V was pared by 5 bases and J by 0 bases, with 18 bases between. Per the germline V gene, CDR1 is SGHRS and CDR2 is YFSETQ. The CDR3 contains 16 residues. CDR3 in amino acids: CASSFSGNPSSYEQYF. Here the CDR3 DNA reads TGCGCCAGCAGTTTTTCAGGGAATCCGAGCTCCTACGAGCAGTACTTC.

This clonotype was found a few times. The chain links TRBV5-1 to TRBJ1-2, with D perhaps TRBD1 (5 bases). This CDR3 has 16 residues. CDR1 and CDR2 from the germline V gene are SGHRS and YFSETQ. The ends were cut back, 2 bases at V and 2 bases at J, with 16 bases in the middle. The CDR3 nucleotides read TGCGCCAGCAGCTTATATATTGCTCGGGGGAACTATGGCTACACCTTC. This codes for CASSLYIARGNYGYTF.

The J gene is TRBJ2-3, the V gene TRBV29-1; the D call may be TRBD1 or TRBD2 (5 bases each). CDR1 is SQVTM and CDR2 is ANQGSEA in the germline V gene. The CDR3 consists of 13 residues. The V end lost 4 bases, the J end lost 6 bases, and 14 bases lay between the germline ends. DNA for the CDR3: TGCAGCGTTGTCCCTGAATGGGGGGATACGCAGTATTTT. It translates to CSVVPEWGDTQYF.

The table lists this clonotype with a few counts. The chain links TRBV3-1 to TRBJ1-2; 7 nucleotides agree with TRBD1. CDR3 length: 14 amino acids. The ends lost 1 base at V and 4 bases at J; junction bases unmatched: 3. Germline V CDR1 and CDR2: LGHDT, YNNKEL (reference sequence). This CDR3 reads CASSQVGTAYGYTF. The CDR3 region has the DNA TGTGCCAGCAGCCAAGTCGGGACAGCCTATGGCTACACCTTC.

This chain connects TRBV19 to TRBJ2-1; the D is unclear. V was shortened by 3 bases and J by 0 bases, with 9 bases between the two germline ends. The CDR3 contains 15 residues. Per the germline V gene, CDR1 is LNHDA and CDR2 is SQIVND (reference sequence). CDR3 residues: CASSIFAPSYNEQFF. CDR3 bases: TGTGCCAGTAGTATCTTTGCCCCCTCCTACAATGAGCAGTTCTTC.

There are a few counts of this clonotype. V and J are TRBV6-6 and TRBJ1-5; D is undetermined. The ends were cut back, 0 bases at V and 2 bases at J, with 11 bases in the middle. CDR3 length equals 16 residues. CDR1 and CDR2 from the germline V gene are MNHNY and SVGAGI (reference sequence). The CDR3 sequence is CASSYSRESGNQPQHF. CDR3 in DNA: TGTGCCAGCAGTTACTCAAGGGAATCGGGCAATCAGCCCCAGCATTTT.

This clonotype was counted only a few times. The chain uses TRBV3-1 and TRBJ1-2, with D perhaps matching TRBD1 (5 bases). Germline lookup yields CDR1 LGHDT and CDR2 YNNKEL (reference sequence). The CDR3 is 13 residues long. V lost 0 bases, J lost 4 bases, and 6 bases lay in between. CDR3 protein: CASSQEGAYGYTF. DNA of the CDR3: TGTGCCAGCAGCCAAGAAGGGGCCTATGGCTACACCTTC.

In the case of this clonotype: One end of the junction fails to match germline, which may point to a read error. The V gene is TRBV20-1, the J gene TRBJ2-2; D might be TRBD1 or TRBD2, each matching 5 bases. Germline-derived CDR1 and CDR2 are DFQATT and SNEGSKA (reference sequence). The CDR3 runs 16 residues. CDR3 amino acids: CSARDSGPTKYGELLF. The CDR3, as DNA: TGCAGTGCTAGAGACTCGGGACCGACAAAATACGGGGAGCTGCTTTTT.

This chain links TRBV18 with TRBJ2-2; a possible D gene is TRBD2 (6 bases). This CDR3 region has 16 residues. The germline V gene has CDR1 KGHSH and CDR2 LQKENI. Trimming removed 4 bases from V and 6 bases from J, with 18 bases in between. This CDR3 reads CASSQGLLRYAGELFF. The CDR3 DNA is TGTGCCAGCTCACAGGGACTCCTACGTTACGCCGGGGAGCTGTTTTTT.